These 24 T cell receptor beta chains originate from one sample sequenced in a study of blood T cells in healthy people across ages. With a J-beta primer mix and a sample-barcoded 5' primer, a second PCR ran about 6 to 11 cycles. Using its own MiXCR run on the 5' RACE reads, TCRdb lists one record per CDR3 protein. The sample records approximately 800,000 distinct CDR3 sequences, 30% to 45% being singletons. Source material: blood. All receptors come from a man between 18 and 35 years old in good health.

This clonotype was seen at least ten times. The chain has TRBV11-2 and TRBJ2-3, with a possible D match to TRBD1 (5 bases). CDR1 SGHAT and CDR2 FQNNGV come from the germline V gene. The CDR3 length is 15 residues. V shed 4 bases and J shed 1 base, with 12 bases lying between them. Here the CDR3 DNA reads TGTGCCAGCAGCTGGACAAGGCTCCGCACAGATACGCAGTATTTT. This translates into CASSWTRLRTDTQYF.

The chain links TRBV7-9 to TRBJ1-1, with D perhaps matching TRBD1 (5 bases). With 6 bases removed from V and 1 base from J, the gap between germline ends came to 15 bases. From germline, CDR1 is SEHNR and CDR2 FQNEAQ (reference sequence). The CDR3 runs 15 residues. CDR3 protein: CASRGRDVRNTEAFF. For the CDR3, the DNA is TGTGCCAGCAGGGGGCGGGACGTTCGGAACACTGAAGCTTTCTTT.

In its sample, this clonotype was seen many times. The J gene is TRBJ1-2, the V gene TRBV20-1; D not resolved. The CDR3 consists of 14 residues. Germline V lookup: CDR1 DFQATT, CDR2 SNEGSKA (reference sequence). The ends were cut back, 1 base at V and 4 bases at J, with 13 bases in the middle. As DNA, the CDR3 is TGCAGTGCTAGAGGTGACGCATCTACCTATGGCTACACCTTC. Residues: CSARGDASTYGYTF.

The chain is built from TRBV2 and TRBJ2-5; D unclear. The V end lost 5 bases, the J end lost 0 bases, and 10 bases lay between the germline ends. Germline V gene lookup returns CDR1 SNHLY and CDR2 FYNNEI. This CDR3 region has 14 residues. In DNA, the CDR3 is TGTGCCAGCAGTAAAGACACATACCAAGAGACCCAGTACTTC. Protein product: CASSKDTYQETQYF.

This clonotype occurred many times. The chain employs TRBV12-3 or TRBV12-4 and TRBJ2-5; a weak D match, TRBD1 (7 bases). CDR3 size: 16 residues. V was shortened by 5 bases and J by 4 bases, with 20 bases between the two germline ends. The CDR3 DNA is TGTGCCAGCAGTCTAAGACAGGGAGGTTTCCGAGAGACCCAGTACTTC. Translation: CASSLRQGGFRETQYF.

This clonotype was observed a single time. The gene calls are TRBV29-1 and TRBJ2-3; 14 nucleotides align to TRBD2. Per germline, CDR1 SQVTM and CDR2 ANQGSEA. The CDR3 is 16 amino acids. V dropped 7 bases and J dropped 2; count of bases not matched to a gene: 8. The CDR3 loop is CSAGLAGGGITDTQYF. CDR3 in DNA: TGCAGCGCTGGACTAGCGGGAGGCGGAATCACAGATACGCAGTATTTT.

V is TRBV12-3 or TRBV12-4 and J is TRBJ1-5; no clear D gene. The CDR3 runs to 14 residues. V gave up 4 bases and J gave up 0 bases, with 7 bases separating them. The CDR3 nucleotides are TGTGCCAGCAGTTGGGCAGATAGCAATCAGCCCCAGCATTTT. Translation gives CASSWADSNQPQHF.

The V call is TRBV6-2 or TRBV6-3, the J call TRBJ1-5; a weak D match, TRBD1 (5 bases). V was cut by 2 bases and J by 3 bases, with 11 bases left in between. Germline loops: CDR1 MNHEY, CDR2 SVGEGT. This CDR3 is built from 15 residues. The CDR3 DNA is TGTGCCAGCAGTTACGTGGGGGTGGTCAATCAGCCCCAGCATTTT. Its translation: CASSYVGVVNQPQHF.

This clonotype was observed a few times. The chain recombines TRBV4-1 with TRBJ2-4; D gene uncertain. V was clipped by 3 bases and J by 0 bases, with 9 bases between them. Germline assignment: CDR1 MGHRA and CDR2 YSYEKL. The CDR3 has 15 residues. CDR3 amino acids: CASSHLHLAKNIQYF. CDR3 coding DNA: TGCGCCAGCAGCCACCTACACCTAGCCAAAAACATTCAGTACTTC.

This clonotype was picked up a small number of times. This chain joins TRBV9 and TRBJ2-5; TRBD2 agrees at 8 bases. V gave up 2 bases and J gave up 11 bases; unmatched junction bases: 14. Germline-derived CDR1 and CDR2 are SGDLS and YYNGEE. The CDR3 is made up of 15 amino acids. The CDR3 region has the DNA TGTGCCAGCAGCGTCCCCGGGGGGGCTAAAAATGAGCAGTACTTC. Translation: CASSVPGGAKNEQYF.

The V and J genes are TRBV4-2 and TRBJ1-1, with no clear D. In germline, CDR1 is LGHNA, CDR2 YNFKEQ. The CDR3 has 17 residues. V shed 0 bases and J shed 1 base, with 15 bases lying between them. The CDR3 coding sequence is TGTGCCAGCAGCCAAGATCCCCCGACGGATGAGAACACTGAAGCTTTCTTT. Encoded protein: CASSQDPPTDENTEAFF.

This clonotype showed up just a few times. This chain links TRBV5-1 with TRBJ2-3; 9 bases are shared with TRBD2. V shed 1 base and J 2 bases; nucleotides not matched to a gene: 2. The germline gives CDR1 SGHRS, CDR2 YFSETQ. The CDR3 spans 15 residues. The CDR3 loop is CASSLPSGDTDTQYF. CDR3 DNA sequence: TGCGCCAGCAGCTTGCCTAGCGGGGACACAGATACGCAGTATTTT.

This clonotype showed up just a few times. CDR3 sequence reads: CASSTGGKNTEAFF. CDR3 coding DNA: TGTGCCAGCAGTACAGGGGGGAAGAACACTGAAGCTTTCTTT. This chain connects TRBV12-3 or TRBV12-4 to TRBJ1-1; TRBD1 matches at 8 bases. V was pared by 5 bases and J by 1 base, with 3 bases of the junction left unmatched. This CDR3 contains 14 residues.

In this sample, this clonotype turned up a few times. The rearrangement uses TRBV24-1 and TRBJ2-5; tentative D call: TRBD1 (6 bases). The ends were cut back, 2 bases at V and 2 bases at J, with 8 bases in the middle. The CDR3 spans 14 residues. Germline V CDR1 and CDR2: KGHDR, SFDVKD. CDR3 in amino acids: CATSDWTEQETQYF. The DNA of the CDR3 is TGTGCCACCAGTGATTGGACAGAACAAGAGACCCAGTACTTC.

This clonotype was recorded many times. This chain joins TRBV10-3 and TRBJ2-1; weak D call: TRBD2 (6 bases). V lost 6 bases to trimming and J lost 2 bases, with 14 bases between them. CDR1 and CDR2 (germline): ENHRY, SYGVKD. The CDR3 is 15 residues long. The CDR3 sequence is CAIRPAGNPYNEQFF. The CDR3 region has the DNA TGTGCCATCAGGCCCGCGGGGAATCCCTACAATGAGCAGTTCTTC.

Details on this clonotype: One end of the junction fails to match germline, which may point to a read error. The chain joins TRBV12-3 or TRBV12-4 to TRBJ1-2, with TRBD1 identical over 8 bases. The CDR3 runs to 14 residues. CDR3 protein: CAGSGGGQAYGYTF. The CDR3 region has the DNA TGTGCCGGCAGTGGGGGGGGACAGGCCTATGGCTACACCTTC.

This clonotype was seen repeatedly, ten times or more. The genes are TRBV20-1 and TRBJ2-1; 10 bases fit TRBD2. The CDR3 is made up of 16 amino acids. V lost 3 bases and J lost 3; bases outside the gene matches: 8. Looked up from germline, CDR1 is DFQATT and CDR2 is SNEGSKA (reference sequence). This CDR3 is CSARLAGVKIYNEQFF. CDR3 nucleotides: TGCAGTGCTAGGCTAGCGGGGGTCAAAATCTACAATGAGCAGTTCTTC.

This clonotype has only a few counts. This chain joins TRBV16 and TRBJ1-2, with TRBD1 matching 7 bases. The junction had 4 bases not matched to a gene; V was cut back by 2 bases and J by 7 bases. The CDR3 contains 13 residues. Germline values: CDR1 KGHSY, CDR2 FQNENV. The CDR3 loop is CASSQPGGGGYTF. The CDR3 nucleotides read TGTGCCAGCAGCCAACCAGGGGGTGGTGGCTACACCTTC. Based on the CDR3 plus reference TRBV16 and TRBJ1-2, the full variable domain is GEEVAQTPKHLVRGEGQKAKLYCAPIKGHSYVFWYQQVLKNEFKFLISFQNENVFDETGMPKERFSAKCLPNSPCSLEIQATKLEDSAVYFCASSQPGGGGYTFGSGTRLTVV.

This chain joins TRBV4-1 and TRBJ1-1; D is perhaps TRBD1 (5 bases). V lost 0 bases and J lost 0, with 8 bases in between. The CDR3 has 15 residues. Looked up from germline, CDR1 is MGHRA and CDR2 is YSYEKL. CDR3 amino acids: CASSQDDSLNTEAFF. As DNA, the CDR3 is TGCGCCAGCAGCCAAGATGACAGCCTGAACACTGAAGCTTTCTTT.

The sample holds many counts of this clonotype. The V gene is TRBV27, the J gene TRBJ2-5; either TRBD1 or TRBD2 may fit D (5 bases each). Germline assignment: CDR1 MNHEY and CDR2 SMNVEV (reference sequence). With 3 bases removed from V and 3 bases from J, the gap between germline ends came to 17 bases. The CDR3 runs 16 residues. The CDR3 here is CASSFEWGRAKETQYF. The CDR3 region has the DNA TGTGCCAGCAGTTTTGAGTGGGGGAGAGCCAAAGAGACCCAGTACTTC.

Here the CDR3 reads CAWSVRSNQPQHF. DNA for the CDR3: TGTGCCTGGAGTGTAAGGAGCAATCAGCCCCAGCATTTT. V gene TRBV30 combines with J gene TRBJ1-5; D is unclear. Trimming took 0 bases from V and 1 from J, leaving 4 bases between them. The CDR3 is made up of 13 amino acids. Germline V gene data show CDR1 as GTSNPN and CDR2 as SVGIG (reference sequence).

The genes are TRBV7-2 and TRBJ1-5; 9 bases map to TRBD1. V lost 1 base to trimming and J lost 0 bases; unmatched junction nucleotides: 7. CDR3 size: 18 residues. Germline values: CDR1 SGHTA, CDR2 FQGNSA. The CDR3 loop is CASSLEDRGMYSNQPQHF. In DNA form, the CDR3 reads TGTGCCAGCAGCTTAGAGGACAGGGGAATGTATAGCAATCAGCCCCAGCATTTT.

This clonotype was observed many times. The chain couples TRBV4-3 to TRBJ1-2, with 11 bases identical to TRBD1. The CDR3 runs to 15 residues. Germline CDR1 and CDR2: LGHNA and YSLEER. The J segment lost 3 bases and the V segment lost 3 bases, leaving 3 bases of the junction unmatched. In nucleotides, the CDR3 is TGCGCCAGCAGCCAGGGGACAGGGGGTGACTATGGCTACACCTTC. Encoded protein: CASSQGTGGDYGYTF.

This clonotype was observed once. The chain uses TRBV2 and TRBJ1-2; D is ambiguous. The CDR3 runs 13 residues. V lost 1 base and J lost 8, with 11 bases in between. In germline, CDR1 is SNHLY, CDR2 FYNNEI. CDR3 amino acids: CASSEGYRDGYTF. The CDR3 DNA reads TGTGCCAGCAGTGAAGGGTACCGCGACGGCTACACCTTC. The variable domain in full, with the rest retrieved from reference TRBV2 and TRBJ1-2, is EPEVTQTPSHQVTQMGQEVILRCVPISNHLYFYWYRQILGQKVEFLVSFYNNEISEKSEIFDDQFSVERPDGSNFTLKIRSTKLEDSAMYFCASSEGYRDGYTFGSGTRLTVV.